What follows describes a single TCR beta chain. A history of autoimmune disease or systemic immunosuppression excluded patients. Here immunoSEQ multiplex PCR was the method, and the copy in TCRdb shows in-frame clones only, minus some. Here the sample spans 71,000 or so clones, approximately 90% being singletons. The sample is drawn from a study of OX40 agonist ivuxolimab in advanced cancers. About the research overall: Averaging around 60 years in age, with a range of about 23 to 85, the cohort was 65% to 90% male.

The sample consisted of CD4+ or CD8+ T cells sorted from blood, taken in a trial of the OX40 agonist ivuxolimab. This clonotype was sampled from an adult with an advanced solid tumor such as melanoma, head and neck, liver or kidney cancer.

In nucleotides, the CDR3 is TGTGCCAGCAGCTTACGCGCCCAGGGTGGAGAGCAGTACTTC. Translating gives CASSLRAQGGEQYF. The rearrangement uses TRBV7-9 and TRBJ2-7, with D possibly being TRBD1 (5 bases). Per germline, CDR1 SEHNR and CDR2 FQNEAQ (reference sequence). The CDR3 consists of 14 residues. V was cut by 2 bases and J by 7 bases, with 15 bases left in between.